This T cell receptor (beta chain) was recovered during a study of shared clonotypes between healthy human individuals. To note about this clone: The target antigen is unknown.

Broader study findings: Generally, naive subsets (rather than memory subsets) showed larger estimated richness. The study found lower generation probabilities in non-shared clonotypes than in those shared by all four donors. An anticipated effect of sequencing depth on clonotype sharing among donors was recognized.

Germline trimming cut 7 bases from V and 1 base from J; bases unmatched to any gene: 5. Germline CDR1 and CDR2: SGHKS and YYEKEE (reference sequence). This CDR3 region has 14 residues. Deep level was the assay's run setting. TCRdb's table, derived via immunoSEQ multiplex PCR, lists solely in-frame clones and lacks some. The sample carries 950,000 to 1,100,000 clones, about 75% recorded once. The chain combines TRBV5-5 with TRBJ1-1; 9 nucleotides agree with TRBD1. The sequencing sample was made of memory CD4+ T cells sorted from blood. Specified subset: CD45RA-negative fraction. This receptor was obtained from a man between 18 and 29 years old in good health. CDR3 protein: CASLPGQGNTEAFF. Written as DNA, the CDR3 is TGTGCCAGCCTACCGGGACAGGGGAACACTGAAGCTTTCTTT.